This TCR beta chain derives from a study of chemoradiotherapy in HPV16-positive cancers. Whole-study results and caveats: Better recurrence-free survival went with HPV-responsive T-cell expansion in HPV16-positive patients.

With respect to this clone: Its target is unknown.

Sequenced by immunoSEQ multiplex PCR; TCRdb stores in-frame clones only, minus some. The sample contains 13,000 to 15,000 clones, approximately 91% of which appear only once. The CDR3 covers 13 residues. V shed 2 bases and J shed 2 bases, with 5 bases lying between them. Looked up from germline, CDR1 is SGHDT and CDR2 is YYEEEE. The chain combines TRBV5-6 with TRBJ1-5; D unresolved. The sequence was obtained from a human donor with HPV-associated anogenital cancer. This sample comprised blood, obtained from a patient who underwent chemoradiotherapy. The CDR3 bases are TGTGCCAGCAGCTTCATTGGCAATCAGCCCCAGCATTTT. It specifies CASSFIGNQPQHF.